Presented here are 22 T cell receptor beta chains from one specimen sequenced in a study of cytomegalovirus exposure and HLA in healthy donors. PCR employed 60 Vbeta and 13 Jbeta primers. Profiled with immunoSEQ multiplex PCR; TCRdb holds only in-frame clones, not every one. The data show roughly 190,000 clones, with roughly three quarters seen just once and 1.6% held by the top ten. Sequencing was carried out using PBMCs. All receptors derive from a woman under 30 in good health and CMV-seronegative.

The J gene is TRBJ1-2, the V gene TRBV30; D ambiguous. This CDR3 has 14 amino acids. Looked up from germline, CDR1 is GTSNPN and CDR2 is SVGIG (reference sequence). V was shortened by 0 bases and J by 5 bases, with 13 bases between the two germline ends. The CDR3 sequence is CAWSVVGGWYGYTF. The DNA of the CDR3 is TGTGCCTGGAGTGTAGTAGGAGGGTGGTATGGCTACACCTTC.

The chain recombines TRBV19 with TRBJ1-1; TRBD1 might be the D (5 bases). CDR1 is LNHDA, CDR2 SQIVND, per germline (reference sequence). The ends were cut back, 10 bases at V and 0 bases at J, with 12 bases in the middle. CDR3 length: 13 amino acids. The CDR3 protein is CATVGGMNTEAFF. In DNA, the CDR3 is TGTGCCACCGTGGGGGGGATGAACACTGAAGCTTTCTTT.

The V gene is TRBV9, the J gene TRBJ2-5, with 9 nucleotides matching TRBD2. The germline gives CDR1 SGDLS, CDR2 YYNGEE. CDR3 length: 16 amino acids. J gave up 5 bases and V 0 bases, and 8 bases lay outside the gene matches. The CDR3 region is CASSVGVAGVEETQYF. The CDR3 DNA follows: TGTGCCAGCAGCGTAGGTGTAGCGGGAGTGGAGGAGACCCAGTACTTC.

The genes are TRBV2 and TRBJ2-7, with 12 nucleotides matching TRBD2. The V and J ends lost 3 bases and 7 bases, in that order; junction bases with no gene match: 7. The length of the CDR3 is 15 residues. Germline CDR1 reads SNHLY; CDR2 reads FYNNEI. CDR3 protein: CASSDRGLAGTEQYF. The CDR3 nucleotides are TGTGCCAGCAGTGACCGCGGACTAGCGGGGACTGAGCAGTACTTC.

The sample holds one count of this clone. The chain's CDR3 is CASSTLRDRDTGELFF. CDR3 DNA: TGTGCCAGTAGTACTCTCCGGGACAGGGACACCGGGGAGCTGTTTTTT. The chain recombines TRBV19 with TRBJ2-2, with 9 bases that match TRBD1. The CDR3 is 16 amino acids. In germline, CDR1 is LNHDA, CDR2 SQIVND (reference sequence). The ends lost 4 bases at V and 3 bases at J; junction bases unmatched: 6.

This sequence joins TRBV28 and TRBJ2-2, with 11 bases identical to TRBD2. CDR3 length: 17 amino acids. The V and J ends lost 2 bases and 3 bases, in that order; junction bases with no gene match: 5. Germline V gene lookup returns CDR1 MDHEN and CDR2 SYDVKM. Here the CDR3 reads CASSLPATSGDTGELFF. The CDR3 DNA is TGTGCCAGCAGTTTACCGGCGACTAGCGGGGACACCGGGGAGCTGTTTTTT.

The gene calls are TRBV7-6 and TRBJ2-1; 7 bases agree with TRBD1. Trimming took 0 bases from V and 4 from J; bases not matched to a gene: 6. CDR1 and CDR2 (germline): SGHVS, FNYEAQ. The CDR3 is 16 residues long. CDR3 loop: CASSLARQGVYNEQFF. The CDR3 DNA reads as TGTGCCAGCAGCTTAGCACGACAGGGAGTATACAATGAGCAGTTCTTC. The whole variable domain, remainder taken from reference TRBV7-6 and TRBJ2-1, is GAGVSQSPRYKVTKRGQDVALRCDPISGHVSLYWYRQALGQGPEFLTYFNYEAQQDKSGLPNDRFSAERPEGSISTLTIQRTEQRDSAMYRCASSLARQGVYNEQFFGPGTRLTVL.

The chain recombines TRBV6-1 with TRBJ2-7, with 7 bases that match TRBD2. This CDR3 spans 15 amino acids. V shed 10 bases and J 0 bases; nucleotides not matched to a gene: 12. The germline V gene has CDR1 MNHNS and CDR2 SASEGT. CDR3 sequence (DNA): TGTGCCACCAGGGAGAGCGGGGTGAGCTCCTACGAGCAGTACTTC. Protein product: CATRESGVSSYEQYF.

J is TRBJ2-3 and V is TRBV7-3; perhaps TRBD1 as D (5 bases). Germline loops: CDR1 SGHTA, CDR2 FQGTGA. Deletions cut 0 bases from V and 1 base from J, with 5 bases between. The CDR3 length is 14 residues. CDR3 sequence: CASSLTRGTDTQYF. The DNA for the CDR3 is TGTGCCAGCAGCTTAACCAGGGGCACAGATACGCAGTATTTT.

The chain combines TRBV19 with TRBJ1-1; 8 nucleotides agree with TRBD1. After removal of 5 bases from V and 3 bases from J, the junction contained 11 bases not matched to a gene. The CDR3 has 16 amino acids. CDR1 and CDR2 from the germline V gene are LNHDA and SQIVND (reference sequence). This CDR3 reads CASSARTGWEYTEAFF. Written as DNA, the CDR3 is TGTGCCAGTAGTGCCCGGACAGGGTGGGAATACACTGAAGCTTTCTTT.

The chain employs TRBV10-2 and TRBJ2-1; D is possibly TRBD1 (6 bases). In germline, CDR1 is WSHSY, CDR2 SAAADI. The ends were cut back, 7 bases at V and 1 base at J, with 11 bases in the middle. The CDR3 has 14 residues. The CDR3 loop reads CASMRQASYNEQFF. The CDR3 DNA is TGCGCCAGCATGAGACAGGCTTCCTACAATGAGCAGTTCTTC.

This sequence joins TRBV19 and TRBJ1-2; 7 nucleotides line up with TRBD1. Looked up from germline, CDR1 is LNHDA and CDR2 is SQIVND (reference sequence). With V trimmed by 6 bases and J by 8 bases, 3 bases remained unmatched. The CDR3 consists of 11 residues. CDR3 bases: TGTGCCAGTAGGACAGGGTCCGGCTACACCTTC. As protein: CASRTGSGYTF.

V gene TRBV28 combines with J gene TRBJ1-6; D unresolved. The V gene lost 0 bases and the J gene lost 6 bases, with 6 bases spanning the gap. CDR3 length: 14 residues. Per germline, CDR1 MDHEN and CDR2 SYDVKM. The CDR3 reads CASSLWAVNSPLHF. CDR3 DNA: TGTGCCAGCAGTTTATGGGCAGTTAATTCACCCCTCCACTTT.

The chain combines TRBV7-9 with TRBJ2-5; a weak D match, TRBD2 (6 bases). The CDR3 has 14 amino acids. Germline V gene lookup returns CDR1 SEHNR and CDR2 FQNEAQ (reference sequence). Trimming removed 5 bases at V and 0 bases at J, with 10 bases between. The CDR3 is CASSLRLDQETQYF. The CDR3, as DNA: TGTGCCAGCAGCCTTAGACTAGACCAAGAGACCCAGTACTTC.

Worth noting for this clone: The sample contains more than one DNA sequence encoding this CDR3. V usage is TRBV9 and J usage is TRBJ1-5; TRBD1 might be the D (5 bases). This CDR3 region has 14 residues. V was clipped by 0 bases and J by 2 bases, with 6 bases between them. CDR1 SGDLS and CDR2 YYNGEE come from the germline V gene. CDR3: CASSVGGGNQPQHF. The CDR3 DNA follows: TGTGCCAGCAGCGTAGGGGGGGGCAATCAGCCCCAGCATTTT.

CDR3 sequence reads: CASKDGQFQETQYF. The CDR3 DNA sequence: TGTGCCAGCAAAGATGGACAGTTCCAAGAGACCCAGTACTTC. The rearrangement uses TRBV6-6 and TRBJ2-5; D is perhaps TRBD1 (6 bases). The V gene lost 7 bases and the J gene lost 1 base, with 13 bases spanning the gap. Germline-derived CDR1 and CDR2 are MNHNY and SVGAGI (reference sequence). The CDR3 length is 14 residues.

The chain carries TRBV5-4 and TRBJ2-3, with D possibly matching TRBD2 (6 bases). Germline V gene sequence: CDR1 SGHNT, CDR2 YYREEE (reference sequence). V lost 0 bases, J lost 6 bases, and 8 bases lay in between. The CDR3 is 13 amino acids. The CDR3 reads CASSLEGRDTQYF. CDR3 nucleotides: TGTGCCAGCAGCTTGGAGGGGAGGGATACGCAGTATTTT.

The chain joins TRBV29-1 to TRBJ2-5; D might be TRBD1 (5 bases). Near its end, the DNA agrees better with TRBJ2-7, so the J call may be wrong. Germline V gene lookup returns CDR1 SQVTM and CDR2 ANQGSEA. The CDR3 is made up of 14 amino acids. This CDR3 is CSVVFLDSFYEQYF. The DNA of the CDR3 is TGCAGCGTTGTGTTTTTAGACAGTTTTTACGAGCAGTACTTC.

CDR3 amino acids: CSVGWTGGVYGYTF. CDR3 in DNA: TGCAGCGTGGGTTGGACAGGGGGCGTCTATGGCTACACCTTC. The V and J genes are TRBV29-1 and TRBJ1-2, with 11 bases aligning to TRBD1. CDR1 SQVTM and CDR2 ANQGSEA come from the germline V gene. Losses at the gene ends were 6 bases for V and 4 bases for J; bases not matched to a gene: 7. There are 14 residues in the CDR3.

This clone was found a few times. The V call is TRBV4-1, the J call TRBJ1-1, with 8 bases lining up with TRBD1. V was pared by 4 bases and J by 4 bases, with 8 bases of the junction left unmatched. This CDR3 spans 15 amino acids. Germline V CDR1 and CDR2: MGHRA, YSYEKL. Here the CDR3 DNA reads TGCGCCAGCAGCCGGAAACAGGGGGTAGGCACTGAAGCTTTCTTT. It encodes CASSRKQGVGTEAFF.

This chain uses TRBV6-5 with TRBJ2-7; D may be TRBD1 (7 bases). Trimming stripped 0 bases from V and 9 bases from J, with 21 bases between. Germline CDR1 reads MNHEY; CDR2 reads SVGAGI. CDR3 length: 16 amino acids. In DNA, the CDR3 is TGTGCCAGCAGTTACTCGACAGGGACGGAATCGGGGGTGCAGTACTTC. Its translation is CASSYSTGTESGVQYF.

In its sample, this clone was seen once. The identical CDR3 is also encoded by other nucleotide sequences in the sample. The V and J genes are TRBV29-1 and TRBJ2-7, with 10 bases that match TRBD2. CDR1 and CDR2 from the germline V gene are SQVTM and ANQGSEA. The CDR3 consists of 15 residues. The J segment lost 0 bases and the V segment lost 3 bases, leaving 5 bases of the junction unmatched. CDR3 region: CSVEGSSGSSYEQYF. CDR3 DNA: TGCAGCGTTGAGGGCTCTAGCGGGAGCTCCTACGAGCAGTACTTC.